The clone carrying this T cell receptor beta chain appeared a single time. Assay: immunoSEQ multiplex PCR; the TCRdb copy retains only in-frame clones and omits some. The sample contains over 50,000 clones, approximately 81% of which appear only once. This CDR3 contains 14 residues. V gave up 2 bases and J gave up 5 bases, with 12 bases separating them. Germline V gene lookup returns CDR1 KGHSH and CDR2 LQKENI. The data derive from a study of OX40 agonist ivuxolimab in advanced cancers. Study-wide context: Allowance was made for prior anti-PD-1, anti-PD-L1 or anti-CTLA-4 therapy, and 40% to 45% had some.

The sequenced sample was CD4+ or CD8+ T cells sorted from blood, obtained in a trial of the OX40 agonist ivuxolimab. The rearrangement joins TRBV18 to TRBJ2-5, with D possibly TRBD1 on 5 matching bases. The TCR originated in an adult with an advanced solid tumor such as melanoma, head and neck, liver or kidney cancer. The CDR3 nucleotides read TGTGCCAGCTCACCAAAGGGGTTAGGGGAGACCCAGTACTTC. Protein product: CASSPKGLGETQYF.